These 25 T cell receptor beta chains came from one sample sequenced in a study of OX40 agonist ivuxolimab in advanced cancers. Assay used: immunoSEQ multiplex PCR; TCRdb lists only in-frame clones, some missing. This sample carries more than 12,000 clones, approximately 80% of them seen once, and the ten largest clones take around 20%. Here the sequenced sample was CD4+ or CD8+ T cells sorted from blood, taken in a trial of the OX40 agonist ivuxolimab. These receptors all come from an adult with an advanced solid tumor such as melanoma, head and neck, liver or kidney cancer.

Remarks on this clone: Relative to the germline gene, one junction end is altered; a read error may explain this. The chain uses TRBV5-4 and TRBJ2-6; a possible D gene is TRBD1 (6 bases). In germline, CDR1 is SGHNT, CDR2 YYREEE (reference sequence). This CDR3 spans 16 amino acids. CDR3: CASSQETGSGANVLTF. CDR3 coding DNA: TGCGCCAGCAGCCAAGAGACAGGAAGCGGGGCCAACGTCCTGACTTTC.

As to this clone: The junction departs from germline at one end; a sequencing error may be responsible. The chain is built from TRBV2 and TRBJ1-2; no clear D. Per the germline V gene, CDR1 is SNHLY and CDR2 is FYNNEI. The CDR3 runs to 8 residues. The chain's CDR3 is CASRGYTF. Here the CDR3 DNA reads TGTGCAAGCAGGGGCTACACCTTC. Full variable domain (missing parts from reference TRBV2 and TRBJ1-2): EPEVTQTPSHQVTQMGQEVILRCVPISNHLYFYWYRQILGQKVEFLVSFYNNEISEKSEIFDDQFSVERPDGSNFTLKIRSTKLEDSAMYFCASRGYTFGSGTRLTVV.

This clone showed up just a few times. The genes are TRBV11-2 and TRBJ1-1; tentatively, D is TRBD1 (6 bases). Trimming stripped 0 bases from V and 6 bases from J, with 11 bases between. CDR3 length equals 14 residues. From germline, CDR1 is SGHAT and CDR2 FQNNGV. The CDR3 region has the DNA TGTGCCAGCAGCTTAGAACAGAAGGGGGCTGAAGCTTTCTTT. It encodes CASSLEQKGAEAFF.

The chain couples TRBV30 to TRBJ2-3; TRBD2 matches at 10 bases. Trimming at V came to 5 bases and at J to 1 base, leaving 3 bases not matched to a gene. The CDR3 runs 14 residues. The germline CDR1 and CDR2 sequences are GTSNPN and SVGIG (reference sequence). CDR3 protein: CAWDTSGGTDTQYF. Here the CDR3 DNA reads TGTGCCTGGGATACTAGCGGGGGCACAGATACGCAGTATTTT.

The chain has TRBV27 and TRBJ2-1; D not certain. The germline V gene encodes CDR1 MNHEY and CDR2 SMNVEV (reference sequence). With 4 bases removed from V and 8 bases from J, the gap between germline ends came to 12 bases. CDR3 size: 13 residues. CDR3 nucleotides: TGTGCCAGCAGTTCAGGACCCACTTATGAGCAGTTCTTC. Its translation is CASSSGPTYEQFF.

J is TRBJ2-7 and V is TRBV9; TRBD1 matches at 12 bases. J lost 5 bases, V lost 0 bases, and 6 bases had no gene match. Germline-derived CDR1 and CDR2 are SGDLS and YYNGEE. There are 16 residues in the CDR3. The CDR3 sequence: CASSVGGGTGGHEQYF. As DNA, the CDR3 is TGTGCCAGCAGCGTAGGAGGGGGGACAGGGGGCCACGAGCAGTACTTC.

The chain combines TRBV7-2 with TRBJ1-1; 7 positions agree with TRBD1. The junction had 3 bases not matched to a gene; V was cut back by 7 bases and J by 4 bases. The CDR3 covers 12 residues. Germline values: CDR1 SGHTA, CDR2 FQGNSA. CDR3 sequence reads: CASNPGGTEAFF. The CDR3 DNA reads as TGTGCCAGCAACCCAGGGGGCACTGAAGCTTTCTTT.

The chain carries TRBV29-1 and TRBJ2-7, with 9 nucleotides matching TRBD1. V shed 2 bases and J 4 bases; nucleotides not matched to a gene: 6. The V gene's germline CDR1 is SQVTM and CDR2 ANQGSEA. There are 14 residues in the CDR3. This CDR3 reads CSVESGTGMYEQYF. The CDR3 DNA reads as TGCAGCGTTGAATCCGGGACAGGGATGTACGAGCAGTACTTC.

This chain uses TRBV5-6 with TRBJ2-5; weak D call: TRBD2 (6 bases). The V and J ends lost 0 bases and 3 bases respectively, with 12 bases between them. Germline lookup yields CDR1 SGHDT and CDR2 YYEEEE. CDR3 length equals 15 residues. CDR3 region: CASSLDSRTKETQYF. CDR3 DNA: TGTGCCAGCAGCTTGGACAGCAGGACTAAAGAGACCCAGTACTTC. The full variable domain, with the rest looked up from reference TRBV5-6 and TRBJ2-5, is DAGVTQSPTHLIKTRGQQVTLRCSPKSGHDTVSWYQQALGQGPQFIFQYYEEEERQRGNFPDRFSGHQFPNYSSELNVNALLLGDSALYLCASSLDSRTKETQYFGPGTRLLVL.

This rearrangement joins TRBV11-2 to TRBJ2-5, with a possible D match to TRBD1 (5 bases). With 5 bases removed from V and 2 bases from J, the gap between germline ends came to 12 bases. CDR3 length: 14 amino acids. Germline V gives CDR1 SGHAT, CDR2 FQNNGV. The CDR3: CASSTTATQETQYF. In DNA, the CDR3 is TGTGCCAGCAGCACGACAGCGACTCAAGAGACCCAGTACTTC.

This chain connects TRBV7-8 to TRBJ2-5; perhaps TRBD2 as D (5 bases). Germline assignment: CDR1 SGHVS and CDR2 FQNEAQ. With 3 bases removed from V and 4 bases from J, the gap between germline ends came to 9 bases. The CDR3 contains 13 residues. The CDR3 loop is CASSFTGRETQYF. CDR3 sequence (DNA): TGTGCCAGCAGCTTTACGGGAAGAGAGACCCAGTACTTC.

The chain carries TRBV7-9 and TRBJ2-4, with TRBD2 as a possible D gene (6 bases). Trimming cost V 5 bases and J 5 bases, with 19 bases left between them. The CDR3 has 16 amino acids. In germline, CDR1 is SEHNR, CDR2 FQNEAQ (reference sequence). The CDR3 DNA reads as TGTGCCAGCAGCGCGACCGGGAGAGATCTCCAAAACATTCAGTACTTC. Its protein product is CASSATGRDLQNIQYF.

The V gene is TRBV5-6, the J gene TRBJ2-1; D may be TRBD1 (6 bases). The germline V gene encodes CDR1 SGHDT and CDR2 YYEEEE. This CDR3 has 12 residues. Trimming shortened V by 2 bases and J by 8 bases, and 8 bases separated the two germline ends. CDR3 DNA sequence: TGTGCCAGCAGCTTACAGGGAGATGAGCAGTTCTTC. It yields the protein CASSLQGDEQFF.

This clone was observed once. A single base separates this from a much larger clone, so it may be a read error. The sample holds other DNA sequences that translate to the same CDR3. The chain carries TRBV19 and TRBJ1-5; 9 nucleotides line up with TRBD1. CDR1 is LNHDA and CDR2 is SQIVND in the germline V gene (reference sequence). The CDR3 covers 14 residues. The J segment lost 5 bases and the V segment lost 3 bases, leaving 2 bases of the junction unmatched. This chain's CDR3 is CASSIWTGDQPQHF. The CDR3 DNA sequence: TGTGCCAGTAGTATCTGGACAGGGGATCAGCCCCAGCATTTT. Variable domain in full (rest from reference TRBV19 and TRBJ1-5): DGGITQSPKYLFRKEGQNVTLSCEQNLNHDAMYWYRQDPGQGLRLIYYSQIVNDFQKGDIAEGYSVSREKKESFPLTVTSAQKNPTAFYLCASSIWTGDQPQHFGDGTRLSIL.

This chain uses TRBV29-1 with TRBJ2-2; 9 bases map to TRBD2. Unmatched junction bases numbered 6, after V lost 6 bases and J lost 7 bases. Germline CDR1 and CDR2: SQVTM and ANQGSEA. This CDR3 region has 13 residues. The CDR3 region is CSVGSGSGGELFF. CDR3 DNA sequence: TGCAGCGTGGGTAGCGGGAGCGGCGGGGAGCTGTTTTTT.

This chain joins TRBV28 and TRBJ2-3; D uncertain. This CDR3 region has 13 residues. CDR1 and CDR2 from the germline V gene are MDHEN and SYDVKM. The V end was cut by 3 bases, the J end by 3 bases, with 7 bases between. The CDR3 nucleotides are TGTGCCAGCAGTTTCCTCCTAACAGATACGCAGTATTTT. Amino acid sequence: CASSFLLTDTQYF.

The V gene is TRBV2, the J gene TRBJ2-1; D perhaps matches TRBD2 (6 bases). The CDR3 is 13 amino acids. V lost 7 bases and J 6 bases, leaving 13 bases between the germline ends. CDR1 and CDR2 (germline): SNHLY, FYNNEI. The CDR3 DNA sequence: TGTGCCAGCATGTCGGGAGTCGCCAATGAGCAGTTCTTC. Protein product: CASMSGVANEQFF. Filled out from reference TRBV2 and TRBJ2-1, the complete variable domain reads EPEVTQTPSHQVTQMGQEVILRCVPISNHLYFYWYRQILGQKVEFLVSFYNNEISEKSEIFDDQFSVERPDGSNFTLKIRSTKLEDSAMYFCASMSGVANEQFFGPGTRLTVL.

This clone has a handful of counts. The V gene is TRBV27, the J gene TRBJ2-3, with 11 positions matching TRBD2. Germline CDR1 and CDR2: MNHEY and SMNVEV (reference sequence). The CDR3 contains 16 residues. V lost 2 bases to trimming and J lost 2 bases; unmatched junction nucleotides: 3. The chain's CDR3 is CASSLTSGSFTDTQYF. In nucleotides, the CDR3 is TGTGCCAGCAGTTTAACTAGCGGGAGTTTCACAGATACGCAGTATTTT.

This clone was detected a few times. The rearrangement uses TRBV7-9 and TRBJ2-7; D is possibly TRBD1 or TRBD2 (6 bases each). V was pared by 5 bases and J by 3 bases, with 11 bases between. Germline-derived CDR1 and CDR2 are SEHNR and FQNEAQ (reference sequence). The CDR3 totals 13 residues. For the CDR3, the DNA is TGTGCCAGCAGCCCCAGGGGAGGCTACGAGCAGTACTTC. This gives the protein CASSPRGGYEQYF.

V and J are TRBV27 and TRBJ2-3; D assignment may be TRBD1 or TRBD2 (5 bases each). Trimming shortened V by 6 bases and J by 6 bases, and 19 bases separated the two germline ends. CDR1 MNHEY and CDR2 SMNVEV come from the germline V gene (reference sequence). The CDR3 extends over 15 amino acids. The CDR3 here is CASSSSEGWGDTQYF. In DNA form, the CDR3 reads TGTGCCAGCAGCTCTTCCGAGGGTTGGGGGGATACGCAGTATTTT.

This clone was recorded a few times. The chain links TRBV28 to TRBJ1-5; D gene ambiguous. The CDR3 runs to 10 residues. Per germline, CDR1 MDHEN and CDR2 SYDVKM. Between the trimmed V and J ends, which lost 4 bases and 11 bases, there was a span of 6 bases. CDR3 residues: CASSSTAQHF. The CDR3 DNA sequence: TGTGCCAGCAGTTCTACGGCCCAGCATTTT.

This clone was observed a single time. The V gene is TRBV11-2, the J gene TRBJ2-1; 10 nucleotides agree with TRBD2. The V and J ends lost 3 bases and 1 base, in that order; junction bases with no gene match: 3. Germline lookup yields CDR1 SGHAT and CDR2 FQNNGV. There are 16 residues in the CDR3. The CDR3 protein is CASSLVAGGSYNEQFF. The CDR3 DNA reads as TGTGCCAGCAGCTTGGTAGCGGGAGGTTCCTACAATGAGCAGTTCTTC.

V and J are TRBV7-9 and TRBJ2-3, with D possibly TRBD2 on 6 matching bases. Germline-derived CDR1 and CDR2 are SEHNR and FQNEAQ (reference sequence). The CDR3 is made up of 12 amino acids. V shed 9 bases and J shed 2 bases, with 9 bases lying between them. CDR3 sequence: CARSSVTDTQYF. CDR3 coding DNA: TGTGCCAGATCTAGCGTCACAGATACGCAGTATTTT.

The CDR3 nucleotides are TGTGCCAGTAGTATTTTGGGGGGAAAATACAATGAGCAGTTCTTC. It is translated as CASSILGGKYNEQFF. The chain has TRBV19 and TRBJ2-1; D may be TRBD2 (6 bases). Trimming shortened V by 3 bases and J by 4 bases, and 13 bases separated the two germline ends. The V gene's germline CDR1 is LNHDA and CDR2 SQIVND (reference sequence). The CDR3 consists of 15 residues.

The V and J genes are TRBV7-9 and TRBJ2-7; 11 nucleotides align to TRBD2. Looked up from germline, CDR1 is SEHNR and CDR2 is FQNEAQ (reference sequence). V lost 5 bases, J lost 5 bases, and 8 bases stayed unmatched. CDR3 length: 15 residues. CDR3 region: CASSQIAGGRNEQYF. CDR3 in DNA: TGTGCCAGCAGCCAAATAGCGGGAGGGCGGAACGAGCAGTACTTC.